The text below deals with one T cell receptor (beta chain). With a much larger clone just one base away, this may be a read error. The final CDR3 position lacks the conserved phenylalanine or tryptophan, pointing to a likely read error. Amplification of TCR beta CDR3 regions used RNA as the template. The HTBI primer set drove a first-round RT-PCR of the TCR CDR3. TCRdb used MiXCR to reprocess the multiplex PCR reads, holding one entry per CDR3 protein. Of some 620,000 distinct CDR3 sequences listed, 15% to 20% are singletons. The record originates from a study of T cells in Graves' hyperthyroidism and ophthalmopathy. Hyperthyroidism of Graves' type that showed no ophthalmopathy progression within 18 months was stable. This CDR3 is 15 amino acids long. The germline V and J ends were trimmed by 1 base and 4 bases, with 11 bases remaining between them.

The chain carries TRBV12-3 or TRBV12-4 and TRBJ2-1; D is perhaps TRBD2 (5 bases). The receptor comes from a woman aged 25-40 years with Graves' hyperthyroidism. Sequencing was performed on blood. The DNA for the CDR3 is TGTGCCAGCAGTTTAGGAGGGAGTAAATACAATGAGCAGTTCCTC. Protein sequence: CASSLGGSKYNEQFL.